The rows below give T cell receptor beta chains drawn from one sample of a study of T cell changes during pregnancy in multiple sclerosis. Sequencing used immunoSEQ multiplex PCR; TCRdb keeps in-frame clones, though not all of them. The sample records tens of thousands of clones, roughly 92% being singletons. The source material was CD4+ T cells from peripheral blood mononuclear cells, sampled in the third trimester of pregnancy. The source of these receptors is a female donor with multiple sclerosis, enrolled in a pregnancy study. Both conserved end residues are part of each CDR3. D genes are given only for firm matches. Clone size appears in some rows only: once, few, many, or a class for an expanded clone.

TRBV18	NA	TRBJ2-7	NA	TGTGCCAGCTCACAGATGGGGTCTGGCGGGATTAGCTACGAGCAGTACTTC	CASSQMGSGGISYEQYF
TRBV5-6	TRBD2	TRBJ2-7	NA	TGTGCCAGCAGCCCGGGGACTAGCGGGGGTTACGAGCAGTACTTC	CASSPGTSGGYEQYF
TRBV5-1	TRBD2	TRBJ2-5	NA	TGCGCCAGCATGAGTAGCGGGAAGTACCAAGAGACCCAGTACTTC	CASMSSGKYQETQYF
TRBV5-5	NA	TRBJ2-7	NA	TGTGCCAGCAGCCTTGTGACAGGCACCTACGAGCAGTACTTC	CASSLVTGTYEQYF
TRBV29-1	TRBD2	TRBJ2-1	NA	TGCAGCGTTGTAGAAGGGACTAGCGGGAGTTGGTACAATGAGCAGTTCTTC	CSVVEGTSGSWYNEQFF
TRBV11-2	TRBD2	TRBJ2-7	NA	TGTGCCAGCAGCTTAGCCTTGCGGGAGACCTACGAGCAGTACTTC	CASSLALRETYEQYF
TRBV5-6	TRBD2	TRBJ2-1	NA	TGTGCCAGCAGCTTGTTTGCTAGCGGGGTGAACAATGAGCAGTTCTTC	CASSLFASGVNNEQFF
TRBV10-3	TRBD2	TRBJ2-3	NA	TGTGCCATCTCCGCTAGGGCTAGCGGGAGGGCCACAGATACGCAGTATTTT	CAISARASGRATDTQYF
TRBV29-1	NA	TRBJ2-5	NA	TGCAGCGTTCGGGGGGCTCTGTCAGAGACCCAGTACTTC	CSVRGALSETQYF
TRBV4-2	NA	TRBJ2-6	NA	TGTGCCAGCAGCCAAGTAGGCAGGGCAAACTCTGGGGCCAACGTCCTGACTTTC	CASSQVGRANSGANVLTF
TRBV19	TRBD1	TRBJ2-5	NA	TGTGCCAGTAAAACCGGGACAGCTCGGGGCGAGACCCAGTACTTC	CASKTGTARGETQYF
TRBV15	TRBD1	TRBJ1-1	few	TGTGCCACCAGCAGCTACGGGACAGACAACACTGAAGCTTTCTTT	CATSSYGTDNTEAFF
TRBV5-1	TRBD1	TRBJ1-2	NA	TGCGCCAGCAGCCCGGGACAGGGGTCAGGGGGCTACACCTTC	CASSPGQGSGGYTF
TRBV27	NA	TRBJ2-7	NA	TGTGCCAGCAAGGCCCCCGGGACATACTCCTACGAGCAGTACTTC	CASKAPGTYSYEQYF
TRBV19	NA	TRBJ2-2	NA	TGTGCCAGTAGTATGATGGGCCTACCGAACACCGGGGAGCTGTTTTTT	CASSMMGLPNTGELFF
TRBV7-6	NA	TRBJ2-1	NA	TGTGCCAGCAGCTTATCTGACACGATCCTCAATGAGCAGTTCTTC	CASSLSDTILNEQFF
TRBV5-6	TRBD2	TRBJ2-7	NA	TGTGCCAGCACCTTAGGACTAGCGGGAGGGGAGCAGTACTTC	CASTLGLAGGEQYF
TRBV6-5	NA	TRBJ1-5	NA	TGTGCCAGCAGCAGGGTTGGCAATCAGCCCCAGCATTTT	CASSRVGNQPQHF
TRBV7-8	NA	TRBJ2-2	once	TGTGCCAGCTTTCAGGGGCGAGAGACCGGGGAGCTGTTTTTT	CASFQGRETGELFF
TRBV5-1	NA	TRBJ2-7	NA	TGCGCCAGCAGCTTGGAATGGGGCCATCAGGACGAGCAGTACTTC	CASSLEWGHQDEQYF
TRBV6-6	NA	TRBJ2-4	NA	TGTGCCAGCAGTTATGAGCACAGAACGCACATTCAGTACTTC	CASSYEHRTHIQYF
TRBV29-1	NA	TRBJ2-1	NA	TGCAGCGTCCGCGCTTACAATGAGCAGTTCTTC	CSVRAYNEQFF
TRBV18	TRBD1	TRBJ1-1	once	TGTGCCAGCTCACGCCAGGGGGACACTGAAGCTTTCTTT	CASSRQGDTEAFF
TRBV27	NA	TRBJ1-1	few	TGTGCCAGCTTTTTCGGGGGAAGGAACACTGAAGCTTTCTTT	CASFFGGRNTEAFF
TRBV2	TRBD2	TRBJ2-1	NA	TGTGCCAGCAGCGGATGGGCGGGGGTGGAATACAATGAGCAGTTCTTC	CASSGWAGVEYNEQFF
TRBV27	TRBD2	TRBJ2-1	NA	TGTGCCAGCTCAATAATAGGGCTAGCGGGAAGAAATGAGCAGTTCTTC	CASSIIGLAGRNEQFF
TRBV5-1	NA	TRBJ2-1	NA	TGCGCCAGCAGCCAGGCCGTAAATGGCAATGAGCAGTTCTTC	CASSQAVNGNEQFF
TRBV11-2	NA	TRBJ2-2	NA	TGTGCCAGCAGCAGTCGACAGGATATGCCCGGGGAGCTGTTTTTT	CASSSRQDMPGELFF
TRBV7-8	NA	TRBJ1-1	once	TGTGCCAGCAGCTCAGGACAGACAAACACTGAAGCTTTCTTT	CASSSGQTNTEAFF